These 2 T cell receptor beta chains came from one sample sequenced in a study of radiation and T cells in renal cell carcinoma (dated by TCRdb to about 2020). In light of the paper, this sample's time point label describes: blood 2 weeks post-SBRT. This specimen's treatment or condition label, interpreted: 15 Gy SBRT to primary tumor, nephrectomy 4 weeks later. Library method: the immunoSEQ multiplex PCR assay. TCRdb retrieved this table from immuneACCESS and kept in-frame rearrangements only. Not all clones are present; in checked studies, unresolved V genes account for under half, and no reason is known for the remainder. The sample table records tens of thousands of clones; around 77% of these occur just once. Under 7% of the sample comes from the top ten. The source material was blood, sampled from a patient whose treatment included radiotherapy and nephrectomy. The source is a man aged 60-69 years with renal cell carcinoma.

The V call is TRBV27, the J call TRBJ2-7; D is uncertain. V was shortened by 3 bases and J by 3 bases, with 9 bases between the two germline ends. From germline, CDR1 is MNHEY and CDR2 SMNVEV (reference sequence). The CDR3 sequence is 13 residues long. CDR3 region: CASSFSNIYEQYV. The CDR3 DNA is TGTGCCAGCAGTTTCTCTAATATCTACGAGCAGTACGTC.

The V call is TRBV28, the J call TRBJ2-7; the D gene is possibly TRBD1 (5 bases). This CDR3 comprises 14 residues. In germline, CDR1 is MDHEN, CDR2 SYDVKM. Trimming pared 6 bases from V and 4 bases from J, leaving 16 bases between. For the CDR3, the DNA is TGTGCCAGCAGCCCAGGGAATCTTCCGTACGAGCAGTACGTC. Amino acid sequence: CASSPGNLPYEQYV.